This record covers a single T cell receptor (beta chain). The CDR3 loop spans 14 amino acids. Germline assignment: CDR1 SNHLY and CDR2 FYNNEI. V was pared by 5 bases and J by 4 bases, with 12 bases between. Living in roughly 23 US areas, the participants were between 18 and 89 years of age. The sample comes from a study of blood T cell repertoires in COVID-19. Study-level information: Spain, Italy and the United States supplied samples that represented acute and convalescent COVID-19. Sample material is recorded as cDNA or gDNA derived from T cells, B-cell-depleted T cells, or PBMCs.

The authors' processing: Reference gene primers were amplified, and this amplification served to estimate nucleated cell counts. Clones were read by immunoSEQ multiplex PCR, and TCRdb kept only the in-frame ones, dropping some. V and J calls and clone size are copied from that table; D and trimming were computed from the DNA. Among some 230,000 clones listed, about 79% were seen once. This rearrangement joins TRBV2 to TRBJ1-3, with a possible D match to TRBD1 (5 bases). Material: PBMCs or T cells enriched from blood (not recorded which). The source is a woman in her thirties or forties with acute COVID-19. The CDR3 nucleotides are TGTGCCAGCAGTCGGGGGTTCGGCGGAAACACCATATATTTT. This codes for CASSRGFGGNTIYF. The variable domain in full, with the rest retrieved from reference TRBV2 and TRBJ1-3, is EPEVTQTPSHQVTQMGQEVILRCVPISNHLYFYWYRQILGQKVEFLVSFYNNEISEKSEIFDDQFSVERPDGSNFTLKIRSTKLEDSAMYFCASSRGFGGNTIYFGEGSWLTVV.